Included here is one TCR beta chain sequence, with context. Its antigen is as yet unknown. This CDR3 has 13 residues. In germline, CDR1 is LGHNT, CDR2 FRNRAP. Trimming left V 3 bases short and J 5 bases short, with 8 bases between. It was with 60 Vbeta and 13 Jbeta primers that the PCR ran. Only in-frame clones appear in the TCRdb table, and some are missing; sequencing was by immunoSEQ multiplex PCR. The sample contains 110,000 to 150,000 clones, approximately 63% of which appear only once. The data derive from a study of cytomegalovirus exposure and HLA in healthy donors. Regarding the study as a whole: In an earlier analysis, in some 600 donors, most V segments appeared productive either ~87% or ~30% of the time. In a later analysis, parvovirus B19, influenza, CMV and Epstein-Barr virus appeared linked to several top co-occurrence clusters. TCR beta chains numbering 164 were designated cytomegalovirus-associated. Among immune exposure information, only CMV serostatus was available.

Sample: PBMCs. The receptor comes from a woman aged 55-69 years in good health and CMV-seropositive. The chain recombines TRBV12-5 with TRBJ1-5; D gene uncertain. The CDR3 coding sequence is TGTGCTAGTGGTTTCGGTTCCGATCAGCCCCAGCATTTT. Amino acid sequence: CASGFGSDQPQHF.